The 20 T cell receptor beta chains listed next were all sequenced from one sample in a study of T cell responses to AZD1222 COVID-19 vaccine (dated by TCRdb to the early 2020s). Taken with the paper, the label for time point translates to: sample from adult after SARS-CoV-2 infection, after symptom onset. The method was the immunoSEQ multiplex PCR assay. TCRdb re-hosts the immuneACCESS table, in-frame sequences only. Its copies lack some clones; in the studies checked, an unresolved V gene accounts for under half of them, and the cause for the rest is not known. The sample data list 130,000 to 150,000 clones, and around 92% of these were observed just once. Roughly 12% of the sample comes from the top ten. Sequencing used peripheral blood, obtained after recovery from COVID-19. These receptors all come from an adult who had recovered from COVID-19.

This CDR3 is CSATRKDTQYF. The CDR3 coding sequence is TGCAGTGCCACCCGGAAAGATACGCAGTATTTT. The chain carries TRBV20-1 and TRBJ2-3; D is unresolved. V was pared by 6 bases and J by 5 bases, with 9 bases between. Germline V CDR1 and CDR2: DFQATT, SNEGSKA (reference sequence). The CDR3 spans 11 residues.

The rearrangement links TRBV5-8 to TRBJ1-6; D remains ambiguous. The CDR3 has 15 residues. Germline values: CDR1 SGHTS, CDR2 YDEGEE. The germline V and J ends were trimmed by 4 bases and 8 bases, with 16 bases remaining between them. The CDR3 sequence: CASSLLSHGDSPLHF. The CDR3 region has the DNA TGTGCCAGCAGCCTGTTGAGTCACGGGGATTCACCCCTCCACTTT.

V is TRBV21-1 and J is TRBJ1-2; the table's TRBD1 call for D was not verified on the DNA. TRBV21-1 is given as a pseudogene. The CDR3 contains 16 residues. The CDR3 is CASSIRTGGAHYGYTF. The CDR3 DNA reads TGTGCCAGCAGCATACGGACAGGGGGCGCGCACTATGGCTACACCTTC.

The gene calls are TRBV6-2 or TRBV6-3 and TRBJ2-7, with D perhaps matching TRBD1 (6 bases). V shed 0 bases and J shed 1 base, with 22 bases lying between them. The CDR3 consists of 19 residues. The germline V gene encodes CDR1 MNHEY and CDR2 SVGEGT. The CDR3 loop is CASSYSKLLGARLSYEQYF. CDR3 nucleotide sequence: TGTGCCAGCAGTTACTCTAAACTTTTGGGGGCGCGCTTATCCTACGAGCAGTACTTC.

This clone was recorded only once. The chain joins TRBV3-1 (or the pseudogene TRBV3-2) to TRBJ1-3; no reliable D call. This CDR3 is 13 amino acids long. Per germline, CDR1 LGHDT and CDR2 YNNKEL (reference sequence). Trimming left V 3 bases short and J 4 bases short, with 7 bases between. The DNA of the CDR3 is TGTGCCAGCAGCCAGTATAGGGGAAACACCATATATTTT. Protein product: CASSQYRGNTIYF.

The V gene is TRBV6-5, the J gene TRBJ1-1, with D perhaps matching TRBD1 (5 bases). V was clipped by 2 bases and J by 3 bases, with 10 bases between them. The CDR3 totals 14 residues. Germline values: CDR1 MNHEY, CDR2 SVGAGI. This CDR3 is CASSYGGGYTEAFF. The DNA of the CDR3 is TGTGCCAGCAGTTACGGTGGGGGTTACACTGAAGCTTTCTTT.

J is TRBJ1-1 and V is TRBV29-1; D perhaps matches TRBD1 (5 bases). The germline CDR1 and CDR2 sequences are SQVTM and ANQGSEA. The CDR3 totals 14 residues. V was pared by 7 bases and J by 5 bases, with 20 bases between. Here the CDR3 reads CSAAPGEGRTEAFF. CDR3 nucleotides: TGCAGCGCGGCCCCGGGGGAAGGAAGGACTGAAGCTTTCTTT.

The V call is TRBV5-1, the J call TRBJ2-3; 13 bases fit TRBD2. The CDR3 has 19 amino acids. Germline trimming cut 4 bases from V and 4 bases from J; bases unmatched to any gene: 15. Germline V gene data show CDR1 as SGHRS and CDR2 as YFSETQ. Written as DNA, the CDR3 is TGCGCCAGCAGCCCAGGACTAGCGGGAGCTTCTATAGGCGCAGATACGCAGTATTTT. It codes for CASSPGLAGASIGADTQYF.

The chain links TRBV12-1 to TRBJ2-1; TRBD2, the table's D call, was not compared with the DNA. TRBV12-1 is given as a pseudogene. This CDR3 comprises 17 residues. The CDR3 sequence: CASSLGAGLAGINEQFF. Written as DNA, the CDR3 is TGTGCCAGCAGCTTAGGGGCCGGACTAGCGGGGATCAATGAGCAGTTCTTC.

The chain is built from TRBV9 and TRBJ1-3; D remains ambiguous. The CDR3 runs 15 residues. The germline V and J ends were trimmed by 4 bases and 2 bases, with 13 bases remaining between them. From germline, CDR1 is SGDLS and CDR2 YYNGEE. The CDR3 bases are TGTGCCAGCAGCATCCGACCCGCCACTGGAAACACCATATATTTT. It translates to CASSIRPATGNTIYF.

This sequence joins TRBV5-8 and TRBJ1-2; D is unclear. The germline V gene encodes CDR1 SGHTS and CDR2 YDEGEE. This CDR3 spans 14 amino acids. V shed 2 bases and J shed 8 bases, with 16 bases lying between them. CDR3 amino acids: CASSLVGYPRGYTF. CDR3 DNA sequence: TGTGCCAGCAGCTTAGTAGGCTATCCTAGGGGCTACACCTTC. Full variable domain (rest looked up from reference TRBV5-8 and TRBJ1-2): EAGVTQSPTHLIKTRGQQATLRCSPISGHTSVYWYQQALGLGLQFLLWYDEGEERNRGNFPPRFSGRQFPNYSSELNVNALELEDSALYLCASSLVGYPRGYTFGSGTRLTVV.

V is TRBV19 and J is TRBJ2-2; TRBD1 aligns across 7 bases. The CDR3 loop spans 18 amino acids. Per the germline V gene, CDR1 is LNHDA and CDR2 is SQIVND (reference sequence). V lost 5 bases and J lost 4; bases outside the gene matches: 16. The CDR3 spells CASSFGWTGQRFTGELFF. The DNA of the CDR3 is TGTGCCAGTAGTTTCGGATGGACAGGTCAAAGGTTCACCGGGGAGCTGTTTTTT.

CDR3 DNA: TGTGCCAGCAGTTTAGGTGGAGCAGGCAAAAACATTCAGTACTTC. This gives the protein CASSLGGAGKNIQYF. The chain has TRBV27 and TRBJ2-4; D is unresolved. The germline gives CDR1 MNHEY, CDR2 SMNVEV (reference sequence). The V end lost 2 bases, the J end lost 3 bases, and 11 bases lay between the germline ends. The CDR3 loop spans 15 amino acids.

The chain uses TRBV28 and TRBJ2-7; 9 bases are shared with TRBD2. Germline V gene lookup returns CDR1 MDHEN and CDR2 SYDVKM. Germline trimming cut 3 bases from V and 3 bases from J; bases unmatched to any gene: 6. The CDR3 extends over 15 amino acids. The CDR3 loop reads CASSFMSSGNYEQYF. In DNA, the CDR3 is TGTGCCAGCAGTTTTATGTCTAGCGGGAACTACGAGCAGTACTTC.

The chain uses TRBV28 and TRBJ2-7; 8 bases fit TRBD1. The CDR3 contains 16 residues. Trimming at V came to 5 bases and at J to 0 bases, leaving 9 bases not matched to a gene. Germline lookup yields CDR1 MDHEN and CDR2 SYDVKM. As DNA, the CDR3 is TGTGCCAGCAGTCCCGTGGACAGGGATTTCTCCTACGAGCAGTACTTC. Residues: CASSPVDRDFSYEQYF.

The chain has TRBV19 and TRBJ2-1; 8 positions agree with TRBD1. The CDR3 has 16 amino acids. Per the germline V gene, CDR1 is LNHDA and CDR2 is SQIVND (reference sequence). Trimming removed 5 bases from V and 0 bases from J; junction bases left unmatched: 6. The CDR3 reads CASSPRTGSSYNEQFF. In DNA form, the CDR3 reads TGTGCCAGTAGTCCCCGGACAGGGAGCTCCTACAATGAGCAGTTCTTC.

The J gene is TRBJ1-3, the V gene TRBV3-1 (or the pseudogene TRBV3-2); 12 nucleotides match TRBD1. Germline assignment: CDR1 LGHDT and CDR2 YNNKEL (reference sequence). The CDR3 length is 16 residues. The V and J ends lost 7 bases and 4 bases, in that order; junction bases with no gene match: 8. This chain's CDR3 is CASTSGTGGSGNTIYF. CDR3 in DNA: TGTGCCAGCACCTCCGGGACAGGGGGCTCAGGAAACACCATATATTTT.

The V gene is TRBV6-6, the J gene TRBJ2-5; tentatively, D is TRBD1 (5 bases). Between the trimmed V and J ends, which lost 6 bases and 5 bases, there was a span of 22 bases. CDR1 is MNHNY, CDR2 SVGAGI, per germline (reference sequence). This CDR3 spans 16 amino acids. The DNA of the CDR3 is TGTGCCAGCAGCCTAATGGCGCCAGGGTCTGGGGAGACCCAGTACTTC. Amino acid sequence: CASSLMAPGSGETQYF.

The CDR3 nucleotides read TGTGCCAGTAGGACAGCGGCCACCGGGGAGCTGTTTTTT. This translates into CASRTAATGELFF. This rearrangement joins TRBV19 to TRBJ2-2; D tentatively fits TRBD1 or TRBD2 (5 bases each). Deletions cut 6 bases from V and 4 bases from J, with 9 bases between. Germline V lookup: CDR1 LNHDA, CDR2 SQIVND (reference sequence). The CDR3 is 13 amino acids. The variable domain in full, with the rest retrieved from reference TRBV19 and TRBJ2-2, is DGGITQSPKYLFRKEGQNVTLSCEQNLNHDAMYWYRQDPGQGLRLIYYSQIVNDFQKGDIAEGYSVSREKKESFPLTVTSAQKNPTAFYLCASRTAATGELFFGEGSRLTVL.

This chain links TRBV4-1 with TRBJ2-1, with D tentatively TRBD1 or TRBD2 (5 bases each). The CDR3 totals 16 residues. Per the germline V gene, CDR1 is MGHRA and CDR2 is YSYEKL. Trimming removed 5 bases from V and 4 bases from J, with 18 bases in between. CDR3 DNA sequence: TGCGCCAGCAGCAACCCGGGACCAACATATTACAATGAGCAGTTCTTC. Amino acid sequence: CASSNPGPTYYNEQFF.